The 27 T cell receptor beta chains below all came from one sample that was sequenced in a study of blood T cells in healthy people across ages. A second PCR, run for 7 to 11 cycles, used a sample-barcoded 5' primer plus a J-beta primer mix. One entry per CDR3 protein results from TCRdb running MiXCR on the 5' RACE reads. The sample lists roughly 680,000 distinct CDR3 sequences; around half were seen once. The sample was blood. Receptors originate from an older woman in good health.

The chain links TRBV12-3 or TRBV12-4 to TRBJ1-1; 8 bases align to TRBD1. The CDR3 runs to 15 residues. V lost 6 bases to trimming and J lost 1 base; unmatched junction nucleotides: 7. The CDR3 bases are TGTGCCAGCAGGATTGACAGGGGTCGGAACACTGAAGCTTTCTTT. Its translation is CASRIDRGRNTEAFF.

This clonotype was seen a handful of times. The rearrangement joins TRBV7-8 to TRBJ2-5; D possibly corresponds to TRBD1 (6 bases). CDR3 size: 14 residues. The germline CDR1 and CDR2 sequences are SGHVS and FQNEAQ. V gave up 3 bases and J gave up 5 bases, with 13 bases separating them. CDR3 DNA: TGTGCCAGCAGCTTTCAGGGGAGTAGGGAGACCCAGTACTTC. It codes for CASSFQGSRETQYF. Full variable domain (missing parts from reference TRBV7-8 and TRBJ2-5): GAGVSQSPRYKVAKRGQDVALRCDPISGHVSLFWYQQALGQGPEFLTYFQNEAQLDKSGLPSDRFFAERPEGSVSTLKIQRTQQEDSAVYLCASSFQGSRETQYFGPGTRLLVL.

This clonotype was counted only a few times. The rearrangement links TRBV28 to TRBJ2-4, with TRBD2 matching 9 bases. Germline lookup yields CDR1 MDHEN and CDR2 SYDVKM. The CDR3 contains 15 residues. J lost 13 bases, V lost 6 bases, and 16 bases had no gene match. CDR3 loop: CASSYNRGGVGEQYF. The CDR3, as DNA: TGTGCCAGCAGCTACAATCGCGGGGGGGTAGGTGAGCAGTACTTC.

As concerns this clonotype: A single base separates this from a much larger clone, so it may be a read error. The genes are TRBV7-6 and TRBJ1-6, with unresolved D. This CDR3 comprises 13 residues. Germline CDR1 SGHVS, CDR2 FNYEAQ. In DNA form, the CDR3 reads TGTGCCAGCAGCTTAGTGCTGGGGTCACCCCCCCACTTT. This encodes CASSLVLGSPPHF.

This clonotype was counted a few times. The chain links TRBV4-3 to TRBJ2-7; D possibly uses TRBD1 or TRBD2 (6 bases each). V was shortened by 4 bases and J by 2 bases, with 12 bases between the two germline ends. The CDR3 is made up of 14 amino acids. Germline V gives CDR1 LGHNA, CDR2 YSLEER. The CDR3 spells CASSRGGDTYEQYF. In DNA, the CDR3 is TGCGCCAGCAGCCGAGGCGGGGACACCTACGAGCAGTACTTC.

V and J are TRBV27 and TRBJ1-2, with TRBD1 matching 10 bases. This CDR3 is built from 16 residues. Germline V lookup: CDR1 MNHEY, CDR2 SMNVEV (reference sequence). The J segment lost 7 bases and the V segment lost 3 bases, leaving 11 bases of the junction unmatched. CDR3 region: CASSFGPGQGSFGYTF. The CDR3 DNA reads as TGTGCCAGCAGTTTCGGTCCGGGACAGGGGTCCTTTGGCTACACCTTC.

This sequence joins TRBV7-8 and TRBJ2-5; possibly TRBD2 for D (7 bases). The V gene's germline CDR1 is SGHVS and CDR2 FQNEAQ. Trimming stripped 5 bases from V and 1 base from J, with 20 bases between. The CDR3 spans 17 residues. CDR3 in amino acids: CASSPNRGGHSQETQYF. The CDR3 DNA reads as TGTGCCAGCAGCCCCAATAGGGGGGGACACTCCCAAGAGACCCAGTACTTC. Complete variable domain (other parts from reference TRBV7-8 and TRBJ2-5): GAGVSQSPRYKVAKRGQDVALRCDPISGHVSLFWYQQALGQGPEFLTYFQNEAQLDKSGLPSDRFFAERPEGSVSTLKIQRTQQEDSAVYLCASSPNRGGHSQETQYFGPGTRLLVL.

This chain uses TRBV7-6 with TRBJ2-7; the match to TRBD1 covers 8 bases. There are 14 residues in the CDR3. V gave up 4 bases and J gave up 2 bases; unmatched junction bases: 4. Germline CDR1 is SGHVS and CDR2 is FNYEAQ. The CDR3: CASSSGQGTYEQYF. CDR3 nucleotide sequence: TGTGCCAGCAGCTCCGGACAGGGTACCTACGAGCAGTACTTC.

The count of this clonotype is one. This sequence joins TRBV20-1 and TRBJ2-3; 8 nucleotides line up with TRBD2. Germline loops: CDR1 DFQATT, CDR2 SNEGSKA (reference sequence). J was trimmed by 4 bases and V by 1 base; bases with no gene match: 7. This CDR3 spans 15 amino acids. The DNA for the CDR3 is TGCAGTGCTAGAGCGAGCCGGGAGGGCTCAGATACGCAGTATTTT. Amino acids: CSARASREGSDTQYF.

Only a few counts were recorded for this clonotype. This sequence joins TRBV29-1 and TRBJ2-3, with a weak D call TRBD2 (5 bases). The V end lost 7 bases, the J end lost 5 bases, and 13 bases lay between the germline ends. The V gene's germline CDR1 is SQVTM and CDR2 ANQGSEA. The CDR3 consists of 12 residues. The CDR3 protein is CSGEEAGDTQYF. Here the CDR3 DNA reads TGCAGCGGCGAAGAGGCGGGAGATACGCAGTATTTT.

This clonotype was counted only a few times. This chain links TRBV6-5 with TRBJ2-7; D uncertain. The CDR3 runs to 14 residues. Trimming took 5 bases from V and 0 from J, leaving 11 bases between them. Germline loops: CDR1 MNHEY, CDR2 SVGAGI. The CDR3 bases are TGTGCCAGCAGTCCGATGTGGAGCTCCTACGAGCAGTACTTC. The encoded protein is CASSPMWSSYEQYF.

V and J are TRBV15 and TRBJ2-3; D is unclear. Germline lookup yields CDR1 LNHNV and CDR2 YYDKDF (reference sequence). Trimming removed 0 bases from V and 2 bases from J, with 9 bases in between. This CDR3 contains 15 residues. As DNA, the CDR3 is TGTGCCACCAGCAGAGATCAACACGTCACAGATACGCAGTATTTT. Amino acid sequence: CATSRDQHVTDTQYF.

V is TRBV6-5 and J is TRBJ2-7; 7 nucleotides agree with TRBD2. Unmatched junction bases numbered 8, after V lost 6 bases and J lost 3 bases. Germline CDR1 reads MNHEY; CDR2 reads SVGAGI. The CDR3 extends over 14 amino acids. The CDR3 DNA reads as TGTGCCAGCAGCCCCGGACTAGGCAACTACGAGCAGTACTTC. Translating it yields CASSPGLGNYEQYF.

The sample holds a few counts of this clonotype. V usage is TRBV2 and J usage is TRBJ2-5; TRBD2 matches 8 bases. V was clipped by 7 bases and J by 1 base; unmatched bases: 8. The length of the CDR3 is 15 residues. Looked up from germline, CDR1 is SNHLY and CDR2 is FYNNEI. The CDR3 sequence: CASTSSTSGQETQYF. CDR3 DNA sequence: TGTGCCAGCACCTCAAGTACTAGCGGCCAAGAGACCCAGTACTTC.

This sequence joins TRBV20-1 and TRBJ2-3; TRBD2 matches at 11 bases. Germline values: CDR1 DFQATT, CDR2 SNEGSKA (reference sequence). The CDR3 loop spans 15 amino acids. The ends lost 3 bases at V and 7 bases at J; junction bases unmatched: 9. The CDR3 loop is CSASGLAGGWNTQYF. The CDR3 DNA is TGCAGTGCTAGCGGTCTAGCGGGAGGCTGGAATACGCAGTATTTT.

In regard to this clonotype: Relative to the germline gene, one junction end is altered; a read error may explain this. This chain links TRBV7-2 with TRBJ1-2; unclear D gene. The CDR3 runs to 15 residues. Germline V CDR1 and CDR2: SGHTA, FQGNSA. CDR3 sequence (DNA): TGTGCCGGCAGCTTAGCGCAATGGGAAATTCACGGCTACACCTTC. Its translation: CAGSLAQWEIHGYTF.

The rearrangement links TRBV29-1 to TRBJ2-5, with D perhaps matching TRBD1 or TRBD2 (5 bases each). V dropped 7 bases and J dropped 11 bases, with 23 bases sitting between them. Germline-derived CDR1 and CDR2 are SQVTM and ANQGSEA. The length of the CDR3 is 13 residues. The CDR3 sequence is CSDRRDPYNEQYF. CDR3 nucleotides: TGCAGCGACCGCCGGGACCCCTACAATGAGCAGTACTTC.

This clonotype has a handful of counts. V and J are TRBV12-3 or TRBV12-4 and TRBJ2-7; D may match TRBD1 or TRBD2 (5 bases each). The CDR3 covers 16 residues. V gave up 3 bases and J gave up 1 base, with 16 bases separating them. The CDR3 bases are TGTGCCAGCAGTTTTTCCGGGGCCGGTCGGTCCTACGAGCAGTACTTC. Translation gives CASSFSGAGRSYEQYF.

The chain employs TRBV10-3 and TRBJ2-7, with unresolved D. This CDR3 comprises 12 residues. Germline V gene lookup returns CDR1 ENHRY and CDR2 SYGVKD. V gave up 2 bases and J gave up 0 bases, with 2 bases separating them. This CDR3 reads CAISETSYEQYF. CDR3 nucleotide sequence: TGTGCCATCAGTGAGACCTCCTACGAGCAGTACTTC.

The CDR3 coding sequence is TGTGCCAGCAGCTTGGGGAATCTTAATGAGCAGTTCTTC. Amino acid sequence: CASSLGNLNEQFF. The genes are TRBV5-6 and TRBJ2-1; no firm D call. This CDR3 is 13 amino acids long. V lost 0 bases, J lost 7 bases, and 8 bases lay in between. Germline V gene data show CDR1 as SGHDT and CDR2 as YYEEEE. The entire variable domain, with the rest obtained from reference TRBV5-6 and TRBJ2-1, is as follows: DAGVTQSPTHLIKTRGQQVTLRCSPKSGHDTVSWYQQALGQGPQFIFQYYEEEERQRGNFPDRFSGHQFPNYSSELNVNALLLGDSALYLCASSLGNLNEQFFGPGTRLTVL.

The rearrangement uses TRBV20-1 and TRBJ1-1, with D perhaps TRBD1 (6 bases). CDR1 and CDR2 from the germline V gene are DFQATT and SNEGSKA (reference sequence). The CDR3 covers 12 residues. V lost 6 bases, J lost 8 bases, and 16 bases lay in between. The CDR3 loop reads CSAGGGGAEAFF. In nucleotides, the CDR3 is TGCAGTGCCGGGGGCGGAGGGGCGGAAGCTTTCTTT.

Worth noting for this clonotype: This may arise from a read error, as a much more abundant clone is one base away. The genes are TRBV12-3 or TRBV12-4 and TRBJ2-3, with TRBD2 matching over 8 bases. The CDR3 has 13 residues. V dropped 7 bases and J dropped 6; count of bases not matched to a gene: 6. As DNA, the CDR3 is TGTGCCAGCAAGCGGGAGAGGGCCGATACGCAGTATTTT. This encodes CASKRERADTQYF.

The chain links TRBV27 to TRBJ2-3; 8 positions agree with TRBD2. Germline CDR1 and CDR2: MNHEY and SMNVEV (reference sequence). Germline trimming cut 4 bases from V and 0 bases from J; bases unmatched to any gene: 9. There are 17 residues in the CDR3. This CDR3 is CASSSELAVTSTDTQYF. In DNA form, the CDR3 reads TGTGCCAGCAGTTCGGAACTAGCGGTTACTAGCACAGATACGCAGTATTTT.

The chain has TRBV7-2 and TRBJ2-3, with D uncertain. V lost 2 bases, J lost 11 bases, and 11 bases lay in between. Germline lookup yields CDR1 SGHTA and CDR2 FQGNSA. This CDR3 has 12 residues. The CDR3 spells CASSLIIREQYF. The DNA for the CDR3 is TGTGCCAGCAGCTTAATTATCAGAGAGCAGTATTTT. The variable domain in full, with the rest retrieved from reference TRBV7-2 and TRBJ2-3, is GAGVSQSPSNKVTEKGKDVELRCDPISGHTALYWYRQSLGQGLEFLIYFQGNSAPDKSGLPSDRFSAERTGGSVSTLTIQRTQQEDSAVYLCASSLIIREQYFGPGTRLTVL.

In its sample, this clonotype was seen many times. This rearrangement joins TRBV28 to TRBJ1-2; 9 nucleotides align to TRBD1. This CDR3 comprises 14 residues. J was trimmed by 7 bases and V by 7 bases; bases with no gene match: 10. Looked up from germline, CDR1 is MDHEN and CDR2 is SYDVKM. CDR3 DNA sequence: TGTGCCAGCATTACAACAGGGGGCTCGCGTGGCTACACCTTC. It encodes CASITTGGSRGYTF.

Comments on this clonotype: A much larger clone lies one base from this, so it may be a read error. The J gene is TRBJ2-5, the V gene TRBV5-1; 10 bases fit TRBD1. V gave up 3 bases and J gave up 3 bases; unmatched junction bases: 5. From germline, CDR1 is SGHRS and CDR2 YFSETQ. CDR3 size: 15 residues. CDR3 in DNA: TGCGCCAGCAGCTGGGCCGGGACAGGGGAAGAGACCCAGTACTTC. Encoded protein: CASSWAGTGEETQYF.

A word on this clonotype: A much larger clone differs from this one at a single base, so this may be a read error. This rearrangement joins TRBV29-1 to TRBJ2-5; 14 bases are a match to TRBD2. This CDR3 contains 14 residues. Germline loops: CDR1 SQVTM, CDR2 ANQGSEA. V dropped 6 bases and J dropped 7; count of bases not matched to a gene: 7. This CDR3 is CSVPGLAGAGTQYF. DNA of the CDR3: TGCAGCGTCCCGGGACTAGCGGGAGCAGGGACCCAGTACTTC.